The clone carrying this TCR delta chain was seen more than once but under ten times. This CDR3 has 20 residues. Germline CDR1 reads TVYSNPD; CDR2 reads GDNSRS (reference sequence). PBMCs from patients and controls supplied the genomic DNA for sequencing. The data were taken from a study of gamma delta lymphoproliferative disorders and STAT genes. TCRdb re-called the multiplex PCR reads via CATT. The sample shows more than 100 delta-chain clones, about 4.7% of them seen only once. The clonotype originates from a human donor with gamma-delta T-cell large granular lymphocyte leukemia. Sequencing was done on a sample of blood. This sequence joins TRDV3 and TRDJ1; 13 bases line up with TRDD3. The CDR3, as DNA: TGTGCTTTTCGCGGCCCTAGTCAGTACTGGGGGATACGGTACACCGATAAACTCATCTTT. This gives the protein CAFRGPSQYWGIRYTDKLIF.